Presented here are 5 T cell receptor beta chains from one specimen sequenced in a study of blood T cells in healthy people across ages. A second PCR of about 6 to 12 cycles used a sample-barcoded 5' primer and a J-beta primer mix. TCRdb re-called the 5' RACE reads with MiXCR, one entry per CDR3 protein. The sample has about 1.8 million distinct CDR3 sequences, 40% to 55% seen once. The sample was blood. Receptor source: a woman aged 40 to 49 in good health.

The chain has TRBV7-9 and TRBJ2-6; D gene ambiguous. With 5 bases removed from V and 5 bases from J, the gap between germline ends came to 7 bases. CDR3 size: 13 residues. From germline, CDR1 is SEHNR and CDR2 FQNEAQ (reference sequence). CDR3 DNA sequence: TGTGCCAGCAGCCTCCAGCGGGCCAACGTCCTGACTTTC. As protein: CASSLQRANVLTF.

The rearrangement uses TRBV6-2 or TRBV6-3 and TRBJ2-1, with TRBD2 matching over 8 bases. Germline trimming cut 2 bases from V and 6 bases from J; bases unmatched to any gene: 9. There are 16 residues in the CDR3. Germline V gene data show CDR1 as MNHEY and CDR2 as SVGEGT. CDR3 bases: TGTGCCAGCAGTTACATGGGCGGGGGGTCGAGCAATGAGCAGTTCTTC. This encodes CASSYMGGGSSNEQFF.

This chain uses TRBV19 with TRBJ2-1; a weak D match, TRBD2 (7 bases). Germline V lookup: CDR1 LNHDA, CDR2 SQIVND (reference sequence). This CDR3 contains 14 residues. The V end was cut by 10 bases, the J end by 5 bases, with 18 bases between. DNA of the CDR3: TGTGCCACCGACGAGGGGGGGGTCAACAATGAGCAGTTCTTC. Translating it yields CATDEGGVNNEQFF.

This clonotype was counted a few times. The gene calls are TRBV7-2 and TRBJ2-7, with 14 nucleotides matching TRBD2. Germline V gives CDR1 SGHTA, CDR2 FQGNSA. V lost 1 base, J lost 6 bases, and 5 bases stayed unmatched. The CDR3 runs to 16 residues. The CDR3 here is CASSLGLAGGHREQYF. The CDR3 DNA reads TGTGCCAGCAGCTTAGGACTAGCGGGGGGGCACCGCGAGCAGTACTTC.

The CDR3 region is CSAWDGNEQYF. The CDR3 DNA is TGCAGCGCATGGGACGGGAATGAGCAGTACTTC. The chain combines TRBV29-1 with TRBJ2-5; D may correspond to TRBD1 or TRBD2 (5 bases each). The CDR3 is 11 residues long. Germline loops: CDR1 SQVTM, CDR2 ANQGSEA. The germline V and J ends were trimmed by 7 bases and 11 bases, with 17 bases remaining between them.